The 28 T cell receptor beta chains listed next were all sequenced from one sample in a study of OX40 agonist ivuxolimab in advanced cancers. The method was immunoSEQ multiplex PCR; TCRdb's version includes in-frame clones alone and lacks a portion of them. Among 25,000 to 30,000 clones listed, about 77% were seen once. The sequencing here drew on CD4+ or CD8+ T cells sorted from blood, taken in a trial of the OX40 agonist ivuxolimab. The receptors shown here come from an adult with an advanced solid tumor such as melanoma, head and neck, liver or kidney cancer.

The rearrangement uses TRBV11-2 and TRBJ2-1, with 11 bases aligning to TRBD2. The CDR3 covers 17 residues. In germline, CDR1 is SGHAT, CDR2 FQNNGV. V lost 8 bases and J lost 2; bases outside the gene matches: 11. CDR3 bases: TGTGCCAGCGCCTTGACCGGGACTAGCGGAGCCTACAATGAGCAGTTCTTC. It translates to CASALTGTSGAYNEQFF.

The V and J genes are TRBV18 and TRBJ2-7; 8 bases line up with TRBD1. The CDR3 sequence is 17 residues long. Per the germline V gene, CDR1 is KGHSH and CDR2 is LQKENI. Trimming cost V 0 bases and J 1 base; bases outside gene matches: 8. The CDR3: CASSPPTLQGGSYEQYF. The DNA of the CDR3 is TGTGCCAGCTCACCACCCACCTTACAGGGGGGTTCCTACGAGCAGTACTTC.

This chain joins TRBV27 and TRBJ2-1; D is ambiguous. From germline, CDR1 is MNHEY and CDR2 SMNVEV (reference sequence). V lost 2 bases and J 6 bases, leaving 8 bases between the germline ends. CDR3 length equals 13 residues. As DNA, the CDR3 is TGTGCCAGCAGTTTACGCGGCCTCAATGAGCAGTTCTTC. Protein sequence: CASSLRGLNEQFF.

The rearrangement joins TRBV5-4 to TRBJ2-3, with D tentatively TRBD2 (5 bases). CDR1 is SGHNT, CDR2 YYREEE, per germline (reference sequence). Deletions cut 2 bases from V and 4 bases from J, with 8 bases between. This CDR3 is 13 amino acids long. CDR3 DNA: TGTGCCAGCAGCTTTGGGGAGTCAGATACGCAGTATTTT. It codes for CASSFGESDTQYF.

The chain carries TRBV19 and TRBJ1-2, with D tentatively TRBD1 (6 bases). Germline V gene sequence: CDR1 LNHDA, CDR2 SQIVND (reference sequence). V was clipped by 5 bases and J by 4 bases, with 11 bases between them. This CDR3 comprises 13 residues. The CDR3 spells CASSPRGGYGYTF. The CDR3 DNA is TGTGCCAGTAGTCCCAGGGGTGGCTATGGCTACACCTTC.

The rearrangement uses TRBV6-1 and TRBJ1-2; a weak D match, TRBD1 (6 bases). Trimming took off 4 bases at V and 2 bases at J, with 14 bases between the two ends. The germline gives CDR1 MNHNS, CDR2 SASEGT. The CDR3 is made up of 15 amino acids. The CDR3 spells CASSAGTPTNYGYTF. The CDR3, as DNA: TGTGCCAGCAGTGCCGGGACACCGACGAACTATGGCTACACCTTC.

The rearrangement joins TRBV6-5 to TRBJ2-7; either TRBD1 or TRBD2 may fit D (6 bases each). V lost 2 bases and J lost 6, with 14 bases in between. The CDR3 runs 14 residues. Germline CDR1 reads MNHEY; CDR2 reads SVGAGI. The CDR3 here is CASSYRGGTSEQYF. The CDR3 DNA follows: TGTGCCAGCAGTTACCGAGGGGGGACGAGCGAGCAGTACTTC.

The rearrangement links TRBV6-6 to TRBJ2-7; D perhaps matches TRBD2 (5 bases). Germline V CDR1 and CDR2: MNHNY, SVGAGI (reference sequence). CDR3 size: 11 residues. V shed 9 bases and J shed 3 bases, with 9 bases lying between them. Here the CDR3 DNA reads TGTGCCAGTCAGGAGGACTACGAGCAGTACTTC. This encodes CASQEDYEQYF.

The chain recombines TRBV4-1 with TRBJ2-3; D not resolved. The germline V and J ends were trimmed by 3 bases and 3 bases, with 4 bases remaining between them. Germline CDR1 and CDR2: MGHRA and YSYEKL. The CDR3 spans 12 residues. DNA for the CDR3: TGCGCCAGCAGCCAGGTGACAGATACGCAGTATTTT. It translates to CASSQVTDTQYF.

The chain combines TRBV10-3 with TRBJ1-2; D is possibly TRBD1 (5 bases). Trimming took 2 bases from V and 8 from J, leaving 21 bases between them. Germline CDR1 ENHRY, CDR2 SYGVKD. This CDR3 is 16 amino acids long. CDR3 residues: CAISEPLPGPLGGYTF. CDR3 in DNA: TGTGCCATCAGTGAGCCCCTCCCGGGGCCCCTAGGGGGCTACACCTTC.

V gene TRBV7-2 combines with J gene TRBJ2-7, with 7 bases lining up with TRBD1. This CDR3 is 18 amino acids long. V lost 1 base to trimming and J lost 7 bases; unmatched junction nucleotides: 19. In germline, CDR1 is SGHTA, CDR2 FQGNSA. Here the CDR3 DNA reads TGTGCCAGCAGCTTAGACGGGGAAACAGGGGCCCCAGGGGGAGAGCAGTACTTC. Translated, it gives CASSLDGETGAPGGEQYF.

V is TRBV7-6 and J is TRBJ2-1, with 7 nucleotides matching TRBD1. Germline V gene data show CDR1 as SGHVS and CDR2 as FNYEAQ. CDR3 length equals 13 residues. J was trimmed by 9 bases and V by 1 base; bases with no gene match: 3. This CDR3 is CASSLGPGGEQFF. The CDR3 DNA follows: TGTGCCAGCAGCTTAGGGCCAGGGGGTGAGCAGTTCTTC.

CDR3: CASSGTYRTDTQYF. CDR3 coding DNA: TGTGCCAGCAGCGGGACCTATCGCACAGATACGCAGTATTTT. V is TRBV7-2 and J is TRBJ2-3; tentatively, D is TRBD1 or TRBD2 (5 bases each). Looked up from germline, CDR1 is SGHTA and CDR2 is FQGNSA. CDR3 length: 14 residues. Trimming cost V 5 bases and J 1 base, with 10 bases left between them.

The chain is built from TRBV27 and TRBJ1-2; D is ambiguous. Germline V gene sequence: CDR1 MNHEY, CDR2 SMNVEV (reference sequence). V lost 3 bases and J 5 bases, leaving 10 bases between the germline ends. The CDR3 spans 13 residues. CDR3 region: CASSFGTFYGYTF. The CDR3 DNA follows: TGTGCCAGCAGTTTTGGAACCTTTTATGGCTACACCTTC.

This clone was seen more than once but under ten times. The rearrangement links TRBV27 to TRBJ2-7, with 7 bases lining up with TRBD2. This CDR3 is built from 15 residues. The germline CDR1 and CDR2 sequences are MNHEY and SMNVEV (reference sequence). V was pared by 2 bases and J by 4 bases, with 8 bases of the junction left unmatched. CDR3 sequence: CASSLQLGGEYEQYF. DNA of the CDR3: TGTGCCAGCAGTTTACAGTTGGGGGGGGAGTACGAGCAGTACTTC.

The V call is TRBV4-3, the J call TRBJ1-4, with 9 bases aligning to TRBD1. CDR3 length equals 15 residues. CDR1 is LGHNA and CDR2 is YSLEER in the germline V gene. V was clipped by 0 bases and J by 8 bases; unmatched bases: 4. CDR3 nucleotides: TGCGCCAGCAGCCAAGATCTCGACAGGGGGGAAAAACTGTTTTTT. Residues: CASSQDLDRGEKLFF.

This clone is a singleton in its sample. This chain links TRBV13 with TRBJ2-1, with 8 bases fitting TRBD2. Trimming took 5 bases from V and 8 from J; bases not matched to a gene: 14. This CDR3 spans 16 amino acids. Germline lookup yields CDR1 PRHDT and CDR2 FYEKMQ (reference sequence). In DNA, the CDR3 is TGTGCCAGCAGCCCCCCCGGAGCGGGGGAGGGCGATGAGCAGTTCTTC. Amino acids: CASSPPGAGEGDEQFF.

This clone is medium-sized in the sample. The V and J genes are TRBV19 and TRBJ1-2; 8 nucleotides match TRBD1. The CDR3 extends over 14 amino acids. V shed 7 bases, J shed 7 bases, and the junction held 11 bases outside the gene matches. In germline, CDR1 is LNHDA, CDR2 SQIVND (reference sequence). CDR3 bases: TGTGCCAGTACAGGGGGCGGTGTGTCCGCTGGCTACACCTTC. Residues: CASTGGGVSAGYTF.

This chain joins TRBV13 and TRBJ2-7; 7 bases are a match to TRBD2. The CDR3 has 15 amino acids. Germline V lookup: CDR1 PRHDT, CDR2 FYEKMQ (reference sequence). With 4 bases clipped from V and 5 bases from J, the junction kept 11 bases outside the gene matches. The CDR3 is CASSYLRGRVDEQYF. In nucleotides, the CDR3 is TGTGCCAGCAGCTACCTACGGGGGAGGGTCGACGAGCAGTACTTC.

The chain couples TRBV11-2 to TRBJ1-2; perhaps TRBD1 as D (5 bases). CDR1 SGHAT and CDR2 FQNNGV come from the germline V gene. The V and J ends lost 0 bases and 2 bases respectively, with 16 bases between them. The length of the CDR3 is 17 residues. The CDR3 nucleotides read TGTGCCAGCAGCTTAGAGGGAGGGGACGGCATAAACTATGGCTACACCTTC. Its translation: CASSLEGGDGINYGYTF.

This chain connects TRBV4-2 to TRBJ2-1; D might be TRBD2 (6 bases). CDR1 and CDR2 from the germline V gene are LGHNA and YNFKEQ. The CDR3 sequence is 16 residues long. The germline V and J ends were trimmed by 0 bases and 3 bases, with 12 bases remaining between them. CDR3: CASSQEEGNGYNEQFF. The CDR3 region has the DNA TGTGCCAGCAGCCAAGAGGAGGGGAACGGCTACAATGAGCAGTTCTTC.

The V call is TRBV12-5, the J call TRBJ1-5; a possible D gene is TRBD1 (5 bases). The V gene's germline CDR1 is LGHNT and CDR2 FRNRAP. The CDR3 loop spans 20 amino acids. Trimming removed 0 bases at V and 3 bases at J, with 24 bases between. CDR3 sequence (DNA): TGTGCTAGTGGTTTGGTACGGGGGGGAATCGAATACGACTACAATCAGCCCCAGCATTTT. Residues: CASGLVRGGIEYDYNQPQHF.

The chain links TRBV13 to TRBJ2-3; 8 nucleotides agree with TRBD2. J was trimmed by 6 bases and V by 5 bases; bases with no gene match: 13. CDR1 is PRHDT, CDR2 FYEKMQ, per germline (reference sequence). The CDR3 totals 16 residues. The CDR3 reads CASSPGVAGPRDTQYF. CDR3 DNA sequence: TGTGCCAGCAGCCCCGGGGTAGCGGGGCCCAGGGATACGCAGTATTTT.

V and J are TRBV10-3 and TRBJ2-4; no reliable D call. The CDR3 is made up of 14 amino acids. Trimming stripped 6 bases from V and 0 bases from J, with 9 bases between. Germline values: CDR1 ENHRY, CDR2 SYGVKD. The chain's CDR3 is CAISLQIAKNIQYF. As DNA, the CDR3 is TGTGCCATCAGCCTACAGATAGCCAAAAACATTCAGTACTTC.

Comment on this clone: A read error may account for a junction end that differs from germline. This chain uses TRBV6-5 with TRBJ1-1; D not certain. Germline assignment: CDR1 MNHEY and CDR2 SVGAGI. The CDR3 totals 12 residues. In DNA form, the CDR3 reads TGTGCCAGCAGTTACTTTGCTGACGACTGGATCTTT. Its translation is CASSYFADDWIF.

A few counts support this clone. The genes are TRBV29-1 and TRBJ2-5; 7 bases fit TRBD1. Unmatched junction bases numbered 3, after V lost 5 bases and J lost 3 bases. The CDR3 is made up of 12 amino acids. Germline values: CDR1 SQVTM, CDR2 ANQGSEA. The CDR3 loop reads CSVYDREETQYF. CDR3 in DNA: TGCAGCGTTTATGACAGGGAAGAGACCCAGTACTTC.

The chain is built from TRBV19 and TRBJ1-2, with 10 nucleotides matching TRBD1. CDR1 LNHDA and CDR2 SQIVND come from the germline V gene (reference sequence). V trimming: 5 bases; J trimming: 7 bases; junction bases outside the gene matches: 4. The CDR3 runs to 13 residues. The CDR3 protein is CASSAGTGVGYTF. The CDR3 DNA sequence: TGTGCCAGTAGTGCCGGGACAGGGGTTGGCTACACCTTC. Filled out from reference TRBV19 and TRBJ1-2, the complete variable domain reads DGGITQSPKYLFRKEGQNVTLSCEQNLNHDAMYWYRQDPGQGLRLIYYSQIVNDFQKGDIAEGYSVSREKKESFPLTVTSAQKNPTAFYLCASSAGTGVGYTFGSGTRLTVV.

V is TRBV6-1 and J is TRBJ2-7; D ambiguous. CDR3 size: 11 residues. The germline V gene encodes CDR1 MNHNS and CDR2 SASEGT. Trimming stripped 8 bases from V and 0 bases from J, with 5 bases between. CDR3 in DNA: TGTGCCAGCGGGGACTCCTACGAGCAGTACTTC. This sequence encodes CASGDSYEQYF.